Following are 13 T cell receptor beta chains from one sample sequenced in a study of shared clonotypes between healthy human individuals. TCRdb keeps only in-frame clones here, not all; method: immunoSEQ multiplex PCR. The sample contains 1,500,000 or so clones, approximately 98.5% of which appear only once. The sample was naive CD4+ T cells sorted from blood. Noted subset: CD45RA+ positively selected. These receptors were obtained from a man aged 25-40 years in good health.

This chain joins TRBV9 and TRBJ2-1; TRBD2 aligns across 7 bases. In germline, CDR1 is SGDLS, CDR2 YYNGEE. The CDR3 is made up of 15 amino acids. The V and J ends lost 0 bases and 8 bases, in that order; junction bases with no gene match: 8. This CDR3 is CASSVVRGGRDEQFF. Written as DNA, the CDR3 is TGTGCCAGCAGCGTAGTTAGGGGAGGGCGGGATGAGCAGTTCTTC.

The CDR3 nucleotides are TGTGCCAGCAGTGAATCCCAGTCCTATGGCTACACCTTC. It is translated as CASSESQSYGYTF. The rearrangement links TRBV6-1 to TRBJ1-2, with D unresolved. CDR3 size: 13 residues. Trimming shortened V by 2 bases and J by 4 bases, and 8 bases separated the two germline ends. CDR1 and CDR2 (germline): MNHNS, SASEGT.

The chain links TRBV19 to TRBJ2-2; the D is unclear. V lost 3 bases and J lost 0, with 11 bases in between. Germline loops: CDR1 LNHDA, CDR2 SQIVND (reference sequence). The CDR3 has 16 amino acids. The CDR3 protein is CASSMIRITNTGELFF. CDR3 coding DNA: TGTGCCAGTAGTATGATTCGTATAACGAACACCGGGGAGCTGTTTTTT.

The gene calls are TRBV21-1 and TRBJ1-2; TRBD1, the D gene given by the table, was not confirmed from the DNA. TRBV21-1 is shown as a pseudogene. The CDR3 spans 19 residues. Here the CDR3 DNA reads TGTGCCAGCAGCAGCCCCCCGGGACAGGGGTACGAGTGGGACTATGGCTACACCTTC. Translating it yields CASSSPPGQGYEWDYGYTF.

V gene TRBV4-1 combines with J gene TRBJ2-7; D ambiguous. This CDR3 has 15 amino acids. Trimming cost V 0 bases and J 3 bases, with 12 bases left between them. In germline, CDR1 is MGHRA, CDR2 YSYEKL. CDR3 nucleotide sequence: TGCGCCAGCAGCCAAGATCGGACCTCCAGCTACGAGCAGTACTTC. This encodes CASSQDRTSSYEQYF.

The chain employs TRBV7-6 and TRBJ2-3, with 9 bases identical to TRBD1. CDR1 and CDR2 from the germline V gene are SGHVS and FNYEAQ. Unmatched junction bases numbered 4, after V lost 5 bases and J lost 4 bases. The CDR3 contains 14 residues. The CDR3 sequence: CASSLRTGADTQYF. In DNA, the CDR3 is TGTGCCAGCAGCCTCCGGACAGGGGCAGATACGCAGTATTTT.

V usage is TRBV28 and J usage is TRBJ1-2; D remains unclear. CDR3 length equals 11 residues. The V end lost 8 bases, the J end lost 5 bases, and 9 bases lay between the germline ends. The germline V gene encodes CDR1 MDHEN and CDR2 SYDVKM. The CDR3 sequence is CASGREYGYTF. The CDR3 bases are TGTGCCAGCGGGCGGGAATATGGCTACACCTTC.

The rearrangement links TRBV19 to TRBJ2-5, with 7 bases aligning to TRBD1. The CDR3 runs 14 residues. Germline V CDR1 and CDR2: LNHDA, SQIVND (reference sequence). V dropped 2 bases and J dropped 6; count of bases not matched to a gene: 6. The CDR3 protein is CASSILGGAKTQYF. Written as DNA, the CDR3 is TGTGCCAGTAGTATATTAGGGGGCGCAAAGACCCAGTACTTC.

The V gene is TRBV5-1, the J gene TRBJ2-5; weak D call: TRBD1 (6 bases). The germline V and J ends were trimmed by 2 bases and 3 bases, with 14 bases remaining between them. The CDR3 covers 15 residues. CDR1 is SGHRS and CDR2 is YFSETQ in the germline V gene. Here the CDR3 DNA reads TGCGCCAGCAGCTTCGCCGGGACACACGAAGAGACCCAGTACTTC. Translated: CASSFAGTHEETQYF.

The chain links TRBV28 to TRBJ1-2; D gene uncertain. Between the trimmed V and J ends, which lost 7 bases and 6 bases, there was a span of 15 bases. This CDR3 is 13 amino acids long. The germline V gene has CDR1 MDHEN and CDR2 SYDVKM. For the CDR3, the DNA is TGTGCCAGCACGAGCGATGTTAAACATGGCTACACCTTC. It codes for CASTSDVKHGYTF.

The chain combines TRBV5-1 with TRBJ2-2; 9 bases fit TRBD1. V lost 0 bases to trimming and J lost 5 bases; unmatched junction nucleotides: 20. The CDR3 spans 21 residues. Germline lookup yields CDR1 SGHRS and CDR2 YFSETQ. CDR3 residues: CASSLAERYRGRKGYTGELFF. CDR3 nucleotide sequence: TGCGCCAGCAGCTTGGCCGAACGGTACAGGGGGCGAAAGGGGTATACCGGGGAGCTGTTTTTT.

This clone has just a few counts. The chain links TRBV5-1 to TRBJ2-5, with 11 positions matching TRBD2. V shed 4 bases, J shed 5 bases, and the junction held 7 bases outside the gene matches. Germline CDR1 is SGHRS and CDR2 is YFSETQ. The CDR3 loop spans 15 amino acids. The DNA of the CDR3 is TGCGCCAGCAGCCCCGGGACTAGCGGTTGGGAGACCCAGTACTTC. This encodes CASSPGTSGWETQYF.

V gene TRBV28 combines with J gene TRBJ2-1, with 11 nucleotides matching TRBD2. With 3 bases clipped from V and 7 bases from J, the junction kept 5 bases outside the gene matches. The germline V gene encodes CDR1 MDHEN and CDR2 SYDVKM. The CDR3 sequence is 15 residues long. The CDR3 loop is CASSLELAGVNEQFF. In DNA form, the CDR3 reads TGTGCCAGCAGTTTGGAACTAGCGGGAGTGAATGAGCAGTTCTTC.